A single sample gave rise to the 25 T cell receptor beta chains below, sequenced in a study of blood T cells in healthy people across ages. Through a sample-barcoded 5' primer and a J-beta primer mix, a second PCR was run for roughly 7 to 12 cycles. From the 5' RACE reads, TCRdb called clonotypes with MiXCR, one entry per CDR3 protein. This sample yields 1 million or so distinct CDR3 sequences, of which less than 50% are seen a single time; about 20% belongs to the top ten. Sequenced material: blood. The source is an older woman in good health.

The chain has TRBV7-8 and TRBJ2-7; D gene ambiguous. Trimming shortened V by 0 bases and J by 8 bases, and 14 bases separated the two germline ends. CDR3 length equals 14 residues. Germline V lookup: CDR1 SGHVS, CDR2 FQNEAQ. The DNA of the CDR3 is TGTGCCAGCAGCTTAGCGGGGATCAGAGAACAGCAGTACTTC. Translating it yields CASSLAGIREQQYF.

This clonotype has only a few counts. The chain joins TRBV12-3 or TRBV12-4 to TRBJ1-2; D may be TRBD1 (5 bases). The CDR3 totals 14 residues. V was shortened by 5 bases and J by 4 bases, with 14 bases between the two germline ends. CDR3 nucleotides: TGTGCCAGCAGTCGAGAGGGGCGCGCCTATGGCTACACCTTC. Its translation: CASSREGRAYGYTF.

The table lists this clonotype with a few counts. J is TRBJ2-5 and V is TRBV7-9; TRBD1 matches 10 bases. Trimming took 5 bases from V and 11 from J; bases not matched to a gene: 11. Per germline, CDR1 SEHNR and CDR2 FQNEAQ (reference sequence). The CDR3 covers 14 residues. This chain's CDR3 is CASSRRQGAPEQYF. The CDR3 coding sequence is TGTGCCAGCAGCCGAAGACAGGGGGCGCCGGAGCAGTACTTC.

The gene calls are TRBV3-1 and TRBJ2-2; 7 bases line up with TRBD2. Germline values: CDR1 LGHDT, CDR2 YNNKEL (reference sequence). The CDR3 spans 16 residues. The V and J ends lost 0 bases and 3 bases, in that order; junction bases with no gene match: 4. DNA of the CDR3: TGTGCCAGCAGCCAAGAAGCTAGCGGACACACCGGGGAGCTGTTTTTT. Translated, it gives CASSQEASGHTGELFF.

This chain joins TRBV7-9 and TRBJ2-1; D perhaps matches TRBD1 (6 bases). Germline V gives CDR1 SEHNR, CDR2 FQNEAQ (reference sequence). V was shortened by 5 bases and J by 7 bases, with 24 bases between the two germline ends. The length of the CDR3 is 17 residues. The CDR3 DNA is TGTGCCAGCAGCCCCTATAGCCGCAGGGGACCCCGGAATGAGCAGTTCTTC. This gives the protein CASSPYSRRGPRNEQFF.

A note on this clonotype: Since a much larger clone is just one base distant, this may be a read error. This chain links TRBV29-1 with TRBJ1-4; TRBD1 might be the D (6 bases). Germline assignment: CDR1 SQVTM and CDR2 ANQGSEA. This CDR3 is 18 amino acids long. The CDR3 reads CGVEGGSQVGATNEKLFF. In DNA form, the CDR3 reads TGCGGCGTTGAAGGGGGGTCACAGGTCGGCGCAACTAATGAAAAACTGTTTTTT.

This clonotype was recorded a few times. The chain links TRBV4-1 to TRBJ2-3; D might be TRBD2 (6 bases). The germline V gene has CDR1 MGHRA and CDR2 YSYEKL. The CDR3 loop spans 15 amino acids. Trimming shortened V by 2 bases and J by 0 bases, and 9 bases separated the two germline ends. The CDR3 reads CASSQTGVSTDTQYF. The CDR3 coding sequence is TGCGCCAGCAGCCAAACGGGGGTTAGCACAGATACGCAGTATTTT.

V usage is TRBV7-9 and J usage is TRBJ2-1; no clear D gene. CDR1 is SEHNR and CDR2 is FQNEAQ in the germline V gene (reference sequence). There are 14 residues in the CDR3. Trimming removed 5 bases from V and 9 bases from J, with 17 bases in between. The CDR3 loop reads CASSEGHGNVEQFF. CDR3 DNA: TGTGCCAGCAGCGAAGGTCATGGGAACGTTGAGCAGTTCTTC. The variable domain in full, completed from reference TRBV7-9 and TRBJ2-1, reads DTGVSQNPRHKITKRGQNVTFRCDPISEHNRLYWYRQTLGQGPEFLTYFQNEAQLEKSRLLSDRFSAERPKGSFSTLEIQRTEQGDSAMYLCASSEGHGNVEQFFGPGTRLTVL.

Regarding this clonotype: A much larger clone is a single base away; this may be a read error. The genes are TRBV20-1 and TRBJ2-7, with D tentatively TRBD1 (7 bases). The end of the DNA aligns better with TRBJ2-5, so the J call may be wrong. Germline V gives CDR1 DFQATT, CDR2 SNEGSKA (reference sequence). CDR3 size: 13 residues. This CDR3 reads CSARAGGGETQYF. The CDR3 coding sequence is TGCAGTGCTAGAGCAGGGGGAGGAGAGACCCAGTACTTC.

This clonotype has only a few counts. V and J are TRBV11-1 and TRBJ2-1, with 12 bases lining up with TRBD1. Germline assignment: CDR1 SGHAT and CDR2 FQDESV (reference sequence). The length of the CDR3 is 14 residues. The junction had 4 bases not matched to a gene; V was cut back by 7 bases and J by 6 bases. The CDR3 here is CASTGQGARNEQFF. Written as DNA, the CDR3 is TGTGCCAGCACGGGACAGGGGGCCCGCAATGAGCAGTTCTTC.

This chain uses TRBV12-3 or TRBV12-4 with TRBJ2-7; a possible D gene is TRBD2 (6 bases). The CDR3 runs 14 residues. V dropped 6 bases and J dropped 2 bases, with 14 bases sitting between them. The CDR3 bases are TGTGCCAGCAGGTTAAGCGGGCGTACCTACGAGCAGTACTTC. It specifies CASRLSGRTYEQYF.

The chain employs TRBV20-1 and TRBJ2-5; D not resolved. V dropped 1 base and J dropped 4 bases, with 13 bases sitting between them. CDR3 length: 14 amino acids. Per the germline V gene, CDR1 is DFQATT and CDR2 is SNEGSKA (reference sequence). This CDR3 reads CSARGPLVTETQYF. The DNA of the CDR3 is TGCAGTGCTAGAGGTCCCCTAGTAACAGAGACCCAGTACTTC.

The chain couples TRBV5-1 to TRBJ2-7; weak D call: TRBD2 (6 bases). The CDR3 totals 14 residues. Trimming stripped 5 bases from V and 0 bases from J, with 12 bases between. Germline CDR1 SGHRS, CDR2 YFSETQ. In DNA, the CDR3 is TGCGCCAGCAGACTCCGCGGGACCTCCTACGAGCAGTACTTC. Encoded protein: CASRLRGTSYEQYF.

The chain combines TRBV6-1 with TRBJ2-7; maybe TRBD1 (6 bases). Deletions cut 4 bases from V and 3 bases from J, with 13 bases between. CDR3 length: 14 amino acids. Germline loops: CDR1 MNHNS, CDR2 SASEGT. The CDR3 nucleotides read TGTGCCAGCAGTGGCACAGGGATATACTACGAGCAGTACTTC. It is translated as CASSGTGIYYEQYF.

This clonotype was counted ten times or more. The J gene is TRBJ2-1, the V gene TRBV20-1; D is unresolved. V lost 3 bases to trimming and J lost 6 bases, with 6 bases between them. Germline CDR1 reads DFQATT; CDR2 reads SNEGSKA (reference sequence). This CDR3 contains 11 residues. DNA of the CDR3: TGCAGTGCTAGTATCCTCAATGAGCAGTTCTTC. This gives the protein CSASILNEQFF.

V is TRBV20-1 and J is TRBJ2-4; TRBD2 agrees at 8 bases. The J call may be mistaken, given a closer DNA end match to TRBJ2-7. CDR1 and CDR2 (germline): DFQATT, SNEGSKA (reference sequence). The CDR3 extends over 13 amino acids. The CDR3, as DNA: TGCAGTGCTAGTCCCAGCGGGAGAACCGAGCAGTACTTC. Translating it yields CSASPSGRTEQYF.

The J gene is TRBJ2-3, the V gene TRBV29-1; D remains ambiguous. Trimming stripped 4 bases from V and 1 base from J, with 6 bases between. CDR3 size: 12 residues. Per germline, CDR1 SQVTM and CDR2 ANQGSEA. In DNA, the CDR3 is TGCAGCGTTGGCGTCGGCACAGATACGCAGTATTTT. Translation: CSVGVGTDTQYF.

This chain uses TRBV29-1 with TRBJ2-5; 8 bases agree with TRBD1. The CDR3 runs 16 residues. Germline V gene data show CDR1 as SQVTM and CDR2 as ANQGSEA. V shed 6 bases, J shed 3 bases, and the junction held 15 bases outside the gene matches. The CDR3 here is CSVRDDRGRWKETQYF. Here the CDR3 DNA reads TGCAGCGTACGTGACGACAGGGGACGATGGAAAGAGACCCAGTACTTC.

As to this clonotype: A much bigger clone sits one base away, suggesting this may be a read error. This chain links TRBV29-1 with TRBJ2-7; TRBD1 is a possible D gene (5 bases). Germline CDR1 and CDR2: SQVTM and ANQGSEA. This CDR3 is 13 amino acids long. Trimming pared 4 bases from V and 5 bases from J, leaving 15 bases between. The CDR3 coding sequence is TGCAGCGTTGTCCTGACAGTTACCAACGAGCAGTACTTC. Protein sequence: CSVVLTVTNEQYF.

The chain uses TRBV9 and TRBJ2-7; D is ambiguous. CDR1 is SGDLS, CDR2 YYNGEE, per germline. V was clipped by 0 bases and J by 3 bases, with 10 bases between them. This CDR3 spans 14 amino acids. CDR3 region: CASSVGGSNYEQYF. The CDR3 DNA sequence: TGTGCCAGCAGCGTAGGCGGCTCGAACTACGAGCAGTACTTC.

The V gene is TRBV3-1, the J gene TRBJ2-1, with D possibly being TRBD2 (6 bases). The CDR3 has 13 residues. Deletions cut 1 base from V and 10 bases from J, with 11 bases between. The germline gives CDR1 LGHDT, CDR2 YNNKEL (reference sequence). CDR3 amino acids: CASSQGRGGEQFF. The CDR3 bases are TGTGCCAGCAGCCAAGGGAGGGGAGGCGAGCAGTTCTTC.

This chain's CDR3 is CASSHLRNTGELFF. In nucleotides, the CDR3 is TGTGCCAGCAGCCACCTGCGAAACACCGGGGAGCTGTTTTTT. The chain recombines TRBV11-1 with TRBJ2-2; D remains ambiguous. The germline gives CDR1 SGHAT, CDR2 FQDESV (reference sequence). The CDR3 length is 14 residues. Trimming left V 5 bases short and J 2 bases short, with 9 bases between.

This clonotype has only a few counts. The chain is built from TRBV4-2 and TRBJ2-1, with 10 bases aligning to TRBD2. The germline gives CDR1 LGHNA, CDR2 YNFKEQ. V was pared by 3 bases and J by 0 bases, with 8 bases of the junction left unmatched. CDR3 size: 18 residues. CDR3 in DNA: TGTGCCAGCAGCCACAAAGCGGGAGGGTCTAGCTCCTACAATGAGCAGTTCTTC. Its translation is CASSHKAGGSSSYNEQFF.

This chain links TRBV11-2 with TRBJ2-5; D is possibly TRBD1 (6 bases). There are 15 residues in the CDR3. CDR1 SGHAT and CDR2 FQNNGV come from the germline V gene. V lost 1 base and J lost 5, with 14 bases in between. The CDR3 DNA reads TGTGCCAGCAGCTTAGTGGCAGTAACAGGGGAGACCCAGTACTTC. Its translation is CASSLVAVTGETQYF. The full variable domain, rest sourced from reference TRBV11-2 and TRBJ2-5, is EAGVAQSPRYKIIEKRQSVAFWCNPISGHATLYWYQQILGQGPKLLIQFQNNGVVDDSQLPKDRFSAERLKGVDSTLKIQPAKLEDSAVYLCASSLVAVTGETQYFGPGTRLLVL.

Notes on this clonotype: A much bigger clone sits one base away, suggesting this may be a read error. This chain connects TRBV4-1 to TRBJ2-5; D is ambiguous. This CDR3 region has 13 residues. The germline CDR1 and CDR2 sequences are MGHRA and YSYEKL. V was cut by 0 bases and J by 11 bases, with 13 bases left in between. CDR3 sequence: CASSQEESPEQYF. The CDR3 bases are TGCGCCAGCAGCCAAGAAGAATCACCTGAGCAGTACTTC.